This T cell receptor (beta chain) was captured in a study of blood T cells in healthy people across ages (dated by TCRdb to about 2015). In the study overall: In model experiments, roughly one uniquely barcoded TCR beta cDNA molecule per two T cells was captured by template switching. The donors were divided into four age groups: young (average around 16 years), middle-aged (approximately 39), aged (roughly 60) and long-lived (about 79). The study analyzed two additional independent replicas of 1 million unique cDNA reads from the same blood draw for two donors, one aged 18 to 30 and one aged 80 or older. To track age-related changes in TCR beta repertoire diversity, the study relied on deep sequencing normalized with unique cDNA molecular identifiers. To avoid experimental bias, donors of different ages were spread randomly across the sequencing lanes. Summary of the overall study and its limitations: Observed TCR beta diversity correlated strongly with the percentage of naive T cells measured by flow cytometry. Observed TCR beta diversity per million T cells fell roughly linearly with age, and a significant reduction was already apparent by age around 44. Estimates of total diversity from one million sequenced T cells were regarded as lower bounds and underestimates. Conclusive comparison of naive and antigen-experienced compartments was prevented by the profiling of bulk unsorted PBMCs. The CMV infection status of donors was not known, potentially confounding age-related changes in expanded clonotypes. The long-lived group showed more naive CD4+ T cells, fewer expanded clones and increased TCR diversity than the aged group, suggesting age selection.

Donors were 39 systemically healthy Caucasian individuals from Russia aged about 6 to 100 years. Each donor gave ten milliliters of peripheral blood, drawn into EDTA-treated Vacutainer tubes. Ficoll-Paque density-gradient centrifugation was used to isolate PBMCs, with at least 7 million per sample. Total RNA was extracted from PBMCs with Trizol reagent, with at least 6 micrograms obtained per sample. For every donor, flow cytometry on a PBMC aliquot measured the percentage of naive CD45RAhigh/CD27high T cells. This clonotype showed up just a few times. Its antigen remains undetermined. The input lacks base qualities; no much larger clone sits a single base away. Library preparation employed 5' RACE. Sequencing instrument: Illumina HiSeq 2500. The second PCR ran for roughly 7 to 11 cycles and used a J-beta primer mix along with a sample-barcoded 5' primer. A unique molecular identifier was introduced onto each TCR beta cDNA molecule by a template-switch 5' adaptor carrying 12 random nucleotides. Each sample yielded at least 2.5 million CDR3-containing paired-end reads. First-strand cDNA was synthesized from all RNA with the Mint cDNA synthesis kit, primed by a TRBC-specific oligonucleotide. Following uracil-DNA glycosylase treatment, a first 18-cycle PCR with universal primers M1SS and BC2_uni_R was performed on all cDNA. The original methods were these. Normalization of each sample was performed by random selection of 1 million high-quality reads, each carrying a distinct molecular identifier. Instead of being binned into consensus sequences, reads that shared molecular identifiers were thrown out. MiTCR, with a Q25 quality threshold and the strictest error-elimination algorithm, was used for CDR3 identification, clonotype clustering and error correction. A nonparametric unseen species model using Euler transformation provided a lower-bound estimate of total TCR beta diversity. TCRdb handled the public reads itself, with Q25 trimming in fastp and clone calling in MiXCR, and kept productive beta chains. Each CDR3 protein gets just one entry, which takes the most common genes and DNA from the rows behind it. The V and J calls were determined by TCRdb, not by the authors. The sample includes about 730,000 distinct CDR3 sequences, with around 40% observed a single time. Together, the top ten hold 20% to 25% of the sample.

The junction shows trimming of 3 bases on V and 4 bases on J, plus 19 bases between the germline ends. The germline V gene sets CDR1 to MGHRA and CDR2 to YSYEKL. The CDR3 goes from the cysteine to the phenylalanine over 17 residues. Just CDR3 DNA is preserved here, 51 bases in frame from base 1. The sequenced sample was blood. The chain links TRBV4-1 with TRBJ2-1; the D gene could be TRBD1 or TRBD2, each one agreeing over 6 bases. This sequence was found in a woman aged 60-70 years in good health. The CDR3 protein is CASSQGGRGAPYNEQFF. The DNA sequence is given as TGCGCCAGCAGCCAGGGGGGTAGGGGGGCGCCTTACAATGAGCAGTTCTTC.